A selection of T cell receptor beta chains follows, all from one sample in a study of blood T cells in healthy people across ages. TCRdb re-called the 5' RACE reads through MiXCR, storing one row per CDR3 protein. Of around 1.5 million distinct CDR3 sequences in the sample, roughly 45% were seen once. The sequenced sample was blood. These receptors were collected from a young woman in good health. The CDR3 runs from the conserved cysteine through the conserved F or W. D genes are given only for firm matches. Clone size, where shown, is once, few, many, or a class for clones that have expanded.

v_gene	d_gene	abundance	j_gene	CDR3nt	CDR3aa
TRBV7-9	NA	few	TRBJ2-7	TGTGCCAGCAGCGCAGATTTTACGGCATCCTCCTACGAGCAGTACTTC	CASSADFTASSYEQYF
TRBV7-3	NA	few	TRBJ2-3	TGTGCCAGCAGGCCAGGTGGCCTTCCAGATACGCAGTATTTT	CASRPGGLPDTQYF
TRBV7-9	NA	NA	TRBJ2-5	TGTGCCAGCAGCTTACTACTAGGAGGCGCTGAGCAGTACTTC	CASSLLLGGAEQYF
TRBV5-5	NA	NA	TRBJ2-2	TGTGCCAGCAGCCGGCAGGGGCAAAAGAACACCGGGGAGCTGTTTTTT	CASSRQGQKNTGELFF
TRBV20-1	TRBD1	NA	TRBJ2-7	TGCAGTGCTAGTCCGTACAGGGGGCAGTACGAGCAGTACTTC	CSASPYRGQYEQYF
TRBV29-1	TRBD2	few	TRBJ2-3	TGCAGCGTTGAAGGGTCTTGGAGGACTAGCGGACGCACAGATACGCAGTATTTT	CSVEGSWRTSGRTDTQYF
TRBV7-3	TRBD2	NA	TRBJ2-7	TGTGCCAGCAGCTTTAGCGGGGGGGCATTAAATGAGCAGTACTTC	CASSFSGGALNEQYF
TRBV4-2	NA	few	TRBJ1-2	TGTGCCAGCAGCCAAGAACCACAGAACTATGGCTACACCTTC	CASSQEPQNYGYTF
TRBV20-1	NA	NA	TRBJ2-3	TGCAGTGCCACCCGATCCCGACTACACACAGATACGCAGTATTTT	CSATRSRLHTDTQYF
TRBV7-9	TRBD2	NA	TRBJ2-5	TGTGCCAGCACCCAACTGGCTAGCGGGCAAGAGACCCAGTACTTC	CASTQLASGQETQYF
TRBV4-1	NA	many	TRBJ2-3	TGCGCCAGCAGCCAAGAAGGACACGATTACCGGAATACGCAGTATTTT	CASSQEGHDYRNTQYF
TRBV5-1	TRBD1	NA	TRBJ2-1	TGCGCCAGCAGACAGGGACAGCGGAATGAGCAGTTCTTC	CASRQGQRNEQFF
TRBV7-8	NA	NA	TRBJ2-5	TGTGCCAGCAGCCCAGGGCTATTGGGGAAGACCCAGTACTTC	CASSPGLLGKTQYF
TRBV7-2	NA	NA	TRBJ2-3	TGTGCCAGCAGCACCGGGGGCGCGGGGTGGGATACGCAGTATTTT	CASSTGGAGWDTQYF
TRBV10-3	NA	NA	TRBJ2-4	TGTGCCATCAGTGAGTCAGGAGGGGAGGTCGCCAAAAACATTCAGTACTTC	CAISESGGEVAKNIQYF
TRBV4-1	NA	NA	TRBJ2-5	TGCGCCAGCAGCCAAGTAGGCGGGGTCCAAGAGACCCAGTACTTC	CASSQVGGVQETQYF
TRBV6-5	NA	NA	TRBJ1-6	TGTGCCAGCACCGCACGGCAGGGATATAATTCACCCCTCCACTTT	CASTARQGYNSPLHF
TRBV24-1	TRBD2	once	TRBJ2-3	TGTGCCACCAGTGATCAGAGCGGGGGGGCAACAGACACGCAGTATTTT	CATSDQSGGATDTQYF
TRBV20-1	TRBD2	many	TRBJ2-3	TGCAGTGCCCAGAGTCTAGCGGGGAACACAGATACGCAGTATTTT	CSAQSLAGNTDTQYF
TRBV6-1	NA	few	TRBJ1-5	TGTGCCAGCAGGGGGTTTAGCAATCAGCCCCAGCATTTT	CASRGFSNQPQHF
TRBV4-1	NA	NA	TRBJ2-3	TGCGCCAGCAGCCCCTGGGACGGCCCAGATACGCAGTATTTT	CASSPWDGPDTQYF
TRBV14	NA	few	TRBJ2-5	TGTGCCAGCAGCCAAGGGATTTGGCTGGGGGAGACCCAGTACTTC	CASSQGIWLGETQYF
TRBV28	TRBD1	few	TRBJ2-5	TGTGCCAGCAAGGGGGCCAACCAAGAGACCCAGTACTTC	CASKGANQETQYF
TRBV27	TRBD1	NA	TRBJ2-5	TGTGCCAGCAGTTTCGAACCGCCGGGACAGGGTATGCAGACCCAGTACTTC	CASSFEPPGQGMQTQYF
TRBV20-1	TRBD2	few	TRBJ2-1	TGCAGTGCTAGAGATACAGCGGGAGAGAACAATGAGCAGTTCTTC	CSARDTAGENNEQFF
TRBV20-1	NA	NA	TRBJ2-7	TGCAGTGCCCGACAGGGAGGTCCCTACGAGCAGTACTTC	CSARQGGPYEQYF
TRBV4-1	NA	NA	TRBJ2-5	TGCGCCAGCACTATAGCGGAGGGGGACTACAAGCAGTACTTC	CASTIAEGDYKQYF
TRBV20-1	NA	NA	TRBJ1-2	TGCAGTGCTAGTTCGGGGGCCGGCTATGGCTACACCTTC	CSASSGAGYGYTF
TRBV7-2	NA	NA	TRBJ1-6	TGTGCCGGCAGCTTAATGGGGGAGGCGAATTCACCCCTCCACTTT	CAGSLMGEANSPLHF
TRBV2	NA	NA	TRBJ2-1	TGTGCCACTAGGGGGACTCTGAATGAGCAGTTCTTC	CATRGTLNEQFF
TRBV12-3/TRBV12-4	TRBD1	few	TRBJ1-5	TGTGCCAGCAGTCGCCTCTTCTCCCTACAGGGGGGGACTTATAGCAATCAGCCCCAGCATTTT	CASSRLFSLQGGTYSNQPQHF
TRBV20-1	TRBD1	once	TRBJ2-7	TGCAGTGCTCCCCCAGGGACAGGGGGCAGGGAGCAGTACTTC	CSAPPGTGGREQYF
TRBV12-3/TRBV12-4	TRBD1	once	TRBJ2-6	TGTGCCAGCAGCCCTCCCGCAGGGGGCGTCACTGGGGCCAACGTCCTGACTTTC	CASSPPAGGVTGANVLTF
TRBV11-2	NA	NA	TRBJ2-4	TGTGCCAGCAGCTTAGATTCGGGATTAACCAAAAACATTCAGTACTTC	CASSLDSGLTKNIQYF
TRBV28	NA	NA	TRBJ1-6	TGTGCCAGCAGTTTTCAGGGTAGTTCACCCCTCCACTTT	CASSFQGSSPLHF
TRBV2	NA	few	TRBJ2-1	TGTGCCAGCAGTGATACTAGTTACAATGAGCAGTTCTTC	CASSDTSYNEQFF
TRBV10-3	NA	NA	TRBJ1-1	TGTGCCATCAGTGAGTCGACGCAGGGTAACACTGAAGCTTTCTTT	CAISESTQGNTEAFF
TRBV7-9	NA	NA	TRBJ2-1	TGTGCCAGCAGCTTAGAGTCGTCGGGAGCGAGGCAGTTCTTC	CASSLESSGARQFF
TRBV7-9	NA	NA	TRBJ2-1	TGTGCCAGCAGCCGCGGACGGAATGAGCAGTTCTTC	CASSRGRNEQFF
TRBV15	NA	NA	TRBJ1-4	TGTGCCACCAGCGCCGGAAAGGCAACTAATGAAAAACTGTTTTTT	CATSAGKATNEKLFF
TRBV5-1	NA	NA	TRBJ2-1	TGCGCCAGCAGCTTGCTCGCGAGGGATGAGCAGTTCTTC	CASSLLARDEQFF
TRBV2	TRBD2	NA	TRBJ2-7	TGTGCCAGCAGAATAGCGGGAAGCTCCTACGAGCAGTACTTC	CASRIAGSSYEQYF
TRBV10-3	TRBD2	NA	TRBJ2-7	TGTGCCATCAGGACTAGCGGGGGGGCGGATGAGCAGTACTTC	CAIRTSGGADEQYF
TRBV5-1	NA	NA	TRBJ1-2	TGCGCCAGCAGCTTGGATCCGCCCGGAGGCTACACCTTC	CASSLDPPGGYTF
TRBV11-2	NA	NA	TRBJ2-3	TGTGCCAGCAGCCCGGATCCTTCTTCAGATACGCAGTATTTT	CASSPDPSSDTQYF
TRBV14	NA	NA	TRBJ2-2	TGTGCCAGCAGCCAAGATTTCACCGGGGAGCTGTTTTTT	CASSQDFTGELFF
TRBV5-1	NA	NA	TRBJ2-1	TGTGCCAGCAGTTTTCCGGGAAACAATGAGCAGTTCTTC	CASSFPGNNEQFF
TRBV12-3/TRBV12-4	TRBD2	few	TRBJ2-3	TGTGCCAGCAGTTTACGTTTAGCGGGGGGGCCGGGGGATACGCAGTATTTT	CASSLRLAGGPGDTQYF
TRBV11-2	NA	few	TRBJ2-3	TGTGCCAGCAGCTTAGGCGTGGGGGTGGGTCGAGATACGCAGTATTTT	CASSLGVGVGRDTQYF
TRBV7-4	NA	NA	TRBJ1-4	TGTGCCAGCAGCCTGACAGTGATAAATGAAAAACTGTTTTTT	CASSLTVINEKLFF